The clone carrying this TCR beta chain was counted a few times. Its antigen is currently unknown. Under the ViraFEST assay, PBMC were stimulated with viral peptide pools so that antigen-specific CD4+ T cells expanded. Sequencing was performed afterwards. Isolation of CD4+ T cells took place after less than 12 days of culture. Two doses of BNT162b2 or mRNA-1273 vaccine were administered to participants. No vaccinee had earlier SARS-CoV-2 infection, and nucleocapsid antibodies were negative. The data were produced by immunoSEQ multiplex PCR, yet TCRdb's version contains in-frame clones alone and is incomplete. The sample lists some 74,000 clones, about 80% occurring once. This record belongs to a study of vaccination effects on CD4 cells after COVID-19. Germline lookup yields CDR1 SEHNR and CDR2 FQNEAQ (reference sequence). The CDR3 totals 14 residues. Trimming took 6 bases from V and 6 from J; bases not matched to a gene: 4.

This sample comprised CD4+ T cells from PBMCs cultured with HCoV-229E spike peptides, obtained after COVID-19 vaccination. The chain carries TRBV7-9 and TRBJ2-1; 11 positions match TRBD2. This TCR was recovered from a human donor who received a COVID-19 vaccine. The CDR3 spells CASRFSGGANEQFF. CDR3 DNA sequence: TGTGCCAGCAGATTTAGCGGGGGGGCCAATGAGCAGTTCTTC. Using reference TRBV7-9 and TRBJ2-1 for the parts outside the CDR3, the full variable domain is DTGVSQNPRHKITKRGQNVTFRCDPISEHNRLYWYRQTLGQGPEFLTYFQNEAQLEKSRLLSDRFSAERPKGSFSTLEIQRTEQGDSAMYLCASRFSGGANEQFFGPGTRLTVL.